These T cell receptor beta chains were read from a single sample in a study of Ad26.COV2.S vaccination and SARS-CoV-2 variants. Assay: immunoSEQ multiplex PCR; the TCRdb copy retains only in-frame clones and omits some. Of roughly 350,000 clones listed, roughly 90% were seen once; the top ten hold around 5%. Sample: peripheral blood, taken in a trial of Ad26.COV2.S vaccine versus placebo. The receptors here all came from a person between 18 and 65 years old who received the Ad26.COV2.S COVID-19 vaccine or a placebo. Each CDR3 is given with its conserved first and last residue. Size tells how often a clone was seen (once, few, many) or the class of an expanded clone, and some rows leave it out.

NA	TRBV7-8	CASSPPVGLAGGPVWPDTQYF
once	TRBV5-1	CASSGDSATNEKLFF
NA	TRBV5-4	CASSLDRGTLYGYTF
NA	TRBV28	CASSLGGLAGGETQYF
NA	TRBV5-5	CASSLGGTAYNSPLHF
NA	TRBV10-2	CASIPQESSYNEQFF
NA	TRBV3-1/TRBV3-2	CASSQESVRNTIYF
NA	TRBV25-1	CASSEGTGGEKLFF
NA	TRBV15	CATSRDVWGVGNTIYF
NA	TRBV11-2	CASSLLSGSGRYQETQYF
NA	TRBV14	CASSPQAGGGNEQFF
NA	TRBV5-4	CASSLVRGKQFF
NA	TRBV5-5	CASSRMTASTDTQYF
NA	TRBV11-2	CASSPQRFNEQFF
NA	TRBV2	CASRARTGGIDEQYF
NA	TRBV5-4	CASSWTGHAFTDTQYF
NA	TRBV5-4	CASSLSPYEQYF
NA	TRBV3-1/TRBV3-2	CASSRVGGTETQYF
many	TRBV5-5	CASSLDRGFSMNTEAFF
NA	TRBV5-4	CASSLAGGLEAGELFF
once	TRBV10-3	CAISFGTQSYEQYF
NA	TRBV11-3	CASSFGGHLNTEAFF
NA	TRBV4-1	CASSPKRTGDGANVLTF
NA	TRBV19	CASTPWGSGANVLTF
once	TRBV18	CASSPIGDRGLMGTDTQYF
NA	TRBV6-5	CASATGGSGANVLTF
NA	TRBV5-1	CASSLDSAYEQYF
NA	TRBV14	CASSRWIQETQYF
NA	TRBV19	CASSATESTDEQYF
NA	TRBV6-4	CASSPTASLAGEQFF
NA	TRBV15	CATSRETSNSPLHF
NA	TRBV7-3	CASSPTGPVSGANVLTF
NA	TRBV3-1/TRBV3-2	CASSQEAYGGNTIYF
NA	TRBV3-1/TRBV3-2	CASSQPGTGGNTEAFF
NA	TRBV4-1	CASSLLAGGSTDTQYF
once	TRBV9	CASSVAGPSTGELFF
NA	TRBV2	CASSGRGQNSNQPQHF
NA	TRBV5-5	CASSSRPGQGVYGYTF
NA	TRBV7-9	CASSVSGSYNEQFF
NA	TRBV27	CASGVGLETGELFF
NA	TRBV27	CASGVEVANTGELFF
NA	TRBV13	CASSPGGANEQFF
few	TRBV6-5	CASSYQAANYGYTF
NA	TRBV5-1	CASSLSNASPWETQYF
NA	TRBV18	CASSAWDRPNTEAFF
NA	TRBV19	CASTGVTEAFF
NA	TRBV28	CASSLSSYWRGSYNEQFF
NA	TRBV2	CASSVGAYEQYF
NA	TRBV2	CASMIAGVGNEQFF